A selection of T cell receptor beta chains follows, all from one sample in a study of CD8+CD57+ T cells in acquired aplastic anemia. MiXCR, run by TCRdb on the reads, gives a single entry per CDR3 protein. The repertoire holds some 180,000 distinct CDR3 sequences, with approximately 46% as singletons. The sequenced sample consisted of sorted CD4+, CD8+, or CD8+CD57+ T cells (not recorded which) from PBMCs. The receptors come from a human donor in good health. The CDR3 runs from the conserved cysteine through the conserved F or W. A D gene is named only where the DNA matches it firmly. For some rows the clone size is stated as once, few or many, or as a class when expanded; others skip it.

J,D,size,V,DNA,CDR3
TRBJ2-7,-,-,TRBV9,TGTGCCAGCAGCGAGGGACATGGCTGGGGGGAGCAGTACTTC,CASSEGHGWGEQYF
TRBJ2-6,-,-,TRBV20-1,TGCAGTGCTACCCCGCTGATTCCGACGCCGACTGCTGGGGCCAACGTCCTGACTTTC,CSATPLIPTPTAGANVLTF
TRBJ2-5,-,-,TRBV14,TGTGCCAGCAGCCACAGGGTAGAGGGGACCCAGTACTTC,CASSHRVEGTQYF
TRBJ1-6,-,-,TRBV12-3/TRBV12-4,TGTGCCAGCAGTTTTAGGACGTATAATTCACCCCTCCACTTT,CASSFRTYNSPLHF
TRBJ1-2,-,many,TRBV20-1,TGCAGTGCTAGAGCCGGGGGGAATGGCTACACCTTC,CSARAGGNGYTF
TRBJ2-7,-,many,TRBV29-1,TGCAGCGTTGAAGTCTCCCGAGGTTACGAGCAGTACTTC,CSVEVSRGYEQYF
TRBJ2-7,-,few,TRBV18,TGTGCCAGCTCACCGCAAGGATACTACGAGCAGTACTTC,CASSPQGYYEQYF
TRBJ2-7,TRBD2,-,TRBV9,TGTGCCAGCAGCAGGACTAGCGTATCCTACGAGCAGTACTTC,CASSRTSVSYEQYF
TRBJ1-6,-,-,TRBV6-2/TRBV6-3,TGTGCCAGCAGTCGGTCAGCCTTTCCCTCTCGCTTT,CASSRSAFPSRF
TRBJ1-5,TRBD1,-,TRBV20-1,TGCAGTGCTAGGGGACAGGGAGGTCAGCCCCAGCATTTT,CSARGQGGQPQHF
TRBJ2-3,TRBD2,-,TRBV2,TGTGCCAGCAGTGCTCCGACTAGCGGGAAGACTACATTAAGCCGAGATACGCAGTATTTT,CASSAPTSGKTTLSRDTQYF
TRBJ1-3,TRBD1,once,TRBV11-2,TGTGCCAGCAGCTCCGGGACAGGGAAGACCATATATTTT,CASSSGTGKTIYF
TRBJ1-5,-,many,TRBV20-1,TGCAGTGCTAGAGATTCGGGGAACCCGGGATATCAGCCCCAGCATTTT,CSARDSGNPGYQPQHF
TRBJ2-7,TRBD1,many,TRBV24-1,TGTGCCAGGGACAGGGGGCAGGACGAGCAGTACTTC,CARDRGQDEQYF